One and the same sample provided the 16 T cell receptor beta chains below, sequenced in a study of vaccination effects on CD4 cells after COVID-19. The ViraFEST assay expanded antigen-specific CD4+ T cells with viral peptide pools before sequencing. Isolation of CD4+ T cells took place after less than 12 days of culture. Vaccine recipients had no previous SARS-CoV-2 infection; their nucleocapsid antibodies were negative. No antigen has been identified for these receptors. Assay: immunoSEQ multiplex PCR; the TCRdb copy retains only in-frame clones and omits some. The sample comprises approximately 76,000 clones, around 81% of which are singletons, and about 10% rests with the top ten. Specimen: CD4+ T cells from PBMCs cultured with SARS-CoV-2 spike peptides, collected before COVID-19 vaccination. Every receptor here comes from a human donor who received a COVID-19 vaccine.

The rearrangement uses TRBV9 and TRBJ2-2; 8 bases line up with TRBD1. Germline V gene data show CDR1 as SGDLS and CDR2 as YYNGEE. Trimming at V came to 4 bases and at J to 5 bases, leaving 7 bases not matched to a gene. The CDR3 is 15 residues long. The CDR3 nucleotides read TGTGCCAGCAGCCCCCGAACAGGGGGGACCGGGGAGCTGTTTTTT. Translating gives CASSPRTGGTGELFF.

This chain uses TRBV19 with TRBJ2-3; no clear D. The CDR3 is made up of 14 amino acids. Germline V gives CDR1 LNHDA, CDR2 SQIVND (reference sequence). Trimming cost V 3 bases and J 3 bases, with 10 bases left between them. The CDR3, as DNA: TGTGCCAGTAGTATGGCCTCCGGGACAGATACGCAGTATTTT. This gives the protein CASSMASGTDTQYF.

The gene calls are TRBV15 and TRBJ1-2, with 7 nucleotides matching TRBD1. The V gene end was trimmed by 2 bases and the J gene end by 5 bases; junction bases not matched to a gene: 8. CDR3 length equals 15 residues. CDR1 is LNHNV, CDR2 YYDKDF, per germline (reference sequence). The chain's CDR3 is CATSRIRTGSYGYTF. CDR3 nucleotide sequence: TGTGCCACCAGCAGAATTAGGACAGGTTCTTATGGCTACACCTTC. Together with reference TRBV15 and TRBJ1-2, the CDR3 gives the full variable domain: DAMVIQNPRYQVTQFGKPVTLSCSQTLNHNVMYWYQQKSSQAPKLLFHYYDKDFNNEADTPDNFQSRRPNTSFCFLDIRSPGLGDTAMYLCATSRIRTGSYGYTFGSGTRLTVV.

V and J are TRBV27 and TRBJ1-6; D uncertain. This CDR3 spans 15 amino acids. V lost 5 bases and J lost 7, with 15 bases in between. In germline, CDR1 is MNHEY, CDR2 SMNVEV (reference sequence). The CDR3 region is CASSPLGRANSPLHF. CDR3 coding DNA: TGTGCCAGCAGTCCCCTCGGGAGGGCGAATTCACCCCTCCACTTT.

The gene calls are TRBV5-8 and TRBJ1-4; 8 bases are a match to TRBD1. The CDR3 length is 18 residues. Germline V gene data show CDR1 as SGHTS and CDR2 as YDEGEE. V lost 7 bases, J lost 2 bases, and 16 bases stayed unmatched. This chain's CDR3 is CASPEWQGAPSTNEKLFF. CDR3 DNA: TGTGCCAGCCCGGAGTGGCAGGGGGCGCCGAGTACTAATGAAAAACTGTTTTTT.

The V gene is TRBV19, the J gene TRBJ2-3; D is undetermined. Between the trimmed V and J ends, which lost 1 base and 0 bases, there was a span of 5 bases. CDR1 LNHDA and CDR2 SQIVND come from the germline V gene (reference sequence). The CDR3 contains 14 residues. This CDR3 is CASSIGPSTDTQYF. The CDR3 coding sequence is TGTGCCAGTAGTATAGGACCTAGCACAGATACGCAGTATTTT.

The CDR3 loop reads CASSIGGAGASTDTQYF. The CDR3 DNA is TGTGCCAGTAGTATCGGCGGGGCGGGGGCTAGCACAGATACGCAGTATTTT. The V call is TRBV19, the J call TRBJ2-3; tentative D call: TRBD2 (7 bases). V gave up 3 bases and J gave up 0 bases, with 16 bases separating them. Germline CDR1 and CDR2: LNHDA and SQIVND (reference sequence). The CDR3 is 17 residues long.

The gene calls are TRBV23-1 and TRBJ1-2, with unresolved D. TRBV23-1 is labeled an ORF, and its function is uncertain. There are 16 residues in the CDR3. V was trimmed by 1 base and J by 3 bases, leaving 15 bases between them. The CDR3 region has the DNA TGCGCCAGCAGTCAATGGGGTAACGGGGAGCACTATGGCTACACCTTC. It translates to CASSQWGNGEHYGYTF.

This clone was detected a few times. The CDR3, as DNA: TGTGCCAGCAGCCTGGGACAAGGTGGGTCACCCCTCCACTTT. Amino acid sequence: CASSLGQGGSPLHF. V gene TRBV3-1 (or the pseudogene TRBV3-2) combines with J gene TRBJ1-6, with a possible D match to TRBD1 (6 bases). Germline-derived CDR1 and CDR2 are LGHDT and YNNKEL (reference sequence). V lost 4 bases and J lost 10, with 14 bases in between. The CDR3 extends over 14 amino acids.

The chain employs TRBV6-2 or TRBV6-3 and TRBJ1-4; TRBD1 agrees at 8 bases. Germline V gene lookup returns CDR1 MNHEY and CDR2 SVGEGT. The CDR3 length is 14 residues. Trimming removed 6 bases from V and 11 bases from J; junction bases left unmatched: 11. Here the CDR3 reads CASSPDRAERKLFF. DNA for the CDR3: TGTGCCAGCAGCCCGGACAGGGCTGAGCGGAAACTGTTTTTT.

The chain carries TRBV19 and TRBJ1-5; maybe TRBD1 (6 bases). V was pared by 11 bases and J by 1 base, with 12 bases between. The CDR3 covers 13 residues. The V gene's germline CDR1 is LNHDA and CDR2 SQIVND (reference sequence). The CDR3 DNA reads TGTGCCGGAGGGACATTGAGCAATCAGCCCCAGCATTTT. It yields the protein CAGGTLSNQPQHF.

CDR3: CASSLVQGTGQPQHF. The CDR3 DNA is TGTGCCAGCAGCTTAGTGCAGGGAACCGGTCAGCCCCAGCATTTT. V and J are TRBV7-8 and TRBJ1-5; maybe TRBD1 (5 bases). CDR1 SGHVS and CDR2 FQNEAQ come from the germline V gene. Trimming shortened V by 1 base and J by 6 bases, and 13 bases separated the two germline ends. The CDR3 is 15 amino acids.

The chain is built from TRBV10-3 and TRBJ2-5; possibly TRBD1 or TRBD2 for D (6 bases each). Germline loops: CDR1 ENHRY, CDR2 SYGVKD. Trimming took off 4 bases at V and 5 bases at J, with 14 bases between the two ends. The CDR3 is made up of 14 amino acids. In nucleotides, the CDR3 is TGTGCCATCAGTGGGCCGGGGGCGCGGGAGACCCAGTACTTC. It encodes CAISGPGARETQYF.

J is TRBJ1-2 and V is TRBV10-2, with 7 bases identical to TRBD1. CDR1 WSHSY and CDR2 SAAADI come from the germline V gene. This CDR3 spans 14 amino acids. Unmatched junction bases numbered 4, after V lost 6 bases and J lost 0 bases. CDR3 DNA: TGCGCCAGCAGGACAGGGATTTCTAACTATGGCTACACCTTC. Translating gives CASRTGISNYGYTF.

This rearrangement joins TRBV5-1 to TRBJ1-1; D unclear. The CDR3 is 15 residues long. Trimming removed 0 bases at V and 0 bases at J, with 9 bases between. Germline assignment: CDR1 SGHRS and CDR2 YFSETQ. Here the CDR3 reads CASSLGAVLNTEAFF. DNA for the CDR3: TGCGCCAGCAGCTTGGGGGCGGTACTGAACACTGAAGCTTTCTTT.

The CDR3 coding sequence is TGTGCCAGCAGCTTAAGGGGGGGAAACACCATATATTTT. This translates into CASSLRGGNTIYF. This chain uses TRBV7-8 with TRBJ1-3; possibly TRBD1 for D (6 bases). The CDR3 loop spans 13 amino acids. Germline values: CDR1 SGHVS, CDR2 FQNEAQ. V was clipped by 2 bases and J by 4 bases, with 6 bases between them.